The 8 T cell receptor beta chains in this list originate from one sample, sequenced in a study of T cell clonality in common variable immunodeficiency. These receptors are not linked to any known antigen. Sequenced by immunoSEQ multiplex PCR; TCRdb stores in-frame clones only, minus some. The sample was found to contain roughly 30,000 clones, and every one recurs. Study-level points and caveats: Fewer deletions and N-nucleotide insertions were reportedly seen in common variable immunodeficiency TCR beta sequences.

Sequencing used peripheral blood mononuclear cells. Source of these receptors: a human donor with common variable immunodeficiency.

Details on this clone: Sequencing ends 3 residues short of the CDR3 end; the germline J gene provides the rest. V gene TRBV7-9 combines with J gene TRBJ2-3; weak D call: TRBD2 (5 bases). The CDR3 length is 15 residues. Germline CDR1 SEHNR, CDR2 FQNEAQ (reference sequence). The germline V and J ends were trimmed by 5 bases and 4 bases, with 16 bases remaining between them. CDR3 DNA (partial): TGTGCCAGCAGCCCCAAGATGAGGGTTTCAGATACG. Its protein product is CASSPKMRVSDT. The full CDR3 protein is CASSPKMRVSDTQYF.

This clone has a handful of counts. The read ends 3 residues early relative to the CDR3; the germline J gene fills the gap. The chain employs TRBV7-2 and TRBJ2-7, with 9 bases lining up with TRBD1. CDR3 length equals 15 residues. Germline V gene sequence: CDR1 SGHTA, CDR2 FQGNSA. After removal of 3 bases from V and 3 bases from J, the junction contained 6 bases not matched to a gene. CDR3 protein: CASSFQQGAYYEQYF. The CDR3 bases that were read are TGTGCCAGCAGCTTTCAACAGGGGGCCTACTACGAG.

As for this clone: The read stops 3 residues short of the end of the CDR3; the missing end is completed from the germline J gene. The chain employs TRBV7-9 and TRBJ2-2, with D uncertain. V was cut by 5 bases and J by 6 bases, with 16 bases left in between. There are 15 residues in the CDR3. CDR1 and CDR2 (germline): SEHNR, FQNEAQ (reference sequence). CDR3 sequence reads: CASSLDLLGSGELFF. Partial CDR3 DNA: TGTGCCAGCAGCCTTGACTTGCTTGGTTCCGGGGAG.

On this clone: The read falls 3 residues short of the CDR3 end, and the missing part is taken from the germline J gene. The V call is TRBV2, the J call TRBJ2-6, with D possibly TRBD1 on 6 matching bases. V shed 7 bases and J shed 2 bases, with 9 bases lying between them. CDR1 and CDR2 from the germline V gene are SNHLY and FYNNEI. The CDR3 is made up of 14 amino acids. CDR3 DNA (partial): TGTGCCAGCACAGGGGAAGCTGGGGCCAACGTC. Amino acid sequence: CASTGEAGANV. The entire CDR3 reads CASTGEAGANVLTF.

As for this clone: Read coverage stops 3 residues before the CDR3 terminus; the germline J gene supplies the remainder. The rearrangement links TRBV7-2 to TRBJ2-5; 10 positions match TRBD2. CDR3 size: 15 residues. Trimming took 7 bases from V and 5 from J; bases not matched to a gene: 10. From germline, CDR1 is SGHTA and CDR2 FQGNSA. CDR3 DNA, as far as it was read: TGTGCCAGCACCACAGCGGGGGGGCCTTGGGAGACC. Translated: CASTTAGGPWET. The entire CDR3 sequence reads CASTTAGGPWETQYF.

Notes on this clone: Read coverage stops 3 residues before the CDR3 terminus; the germline J gene supplies the remainder. The J gene is TRBJ2-3, the V gene TRBV7-8; D is ambiguous. Between the trimmed V and J ends, which lost 1 base and 6 bases, there was a span of 5 bases. This CDR3 spans 12 amino acids. The germline V gene encodes CDR1 SGHVS and CDR2 FQNEAQ. CDR3 DNA (partial): TGTGCCAGCAGCTTAGAACGGGATACG. Translating gives CASSLERDT. The whole CDR3 region reads CASSLERDTQYF.

For this clone: The DNA ends 3 residues before the CDR3 does, and the rest of the CDR3 is filled in from the germline J gene. The J gene is TRBJ2-5, the V gene TRBV7-3; D perhaps matches TRBD1 (5 bases). The CDR3 is 15 residues long. Germline lookup yields CDR1 SGHTA and CDR2 FQGTGA. Trimming stripped 3 bases from V and 3 bases from J, with 14 bases between. CDR3: CASSFQGGFEETQYF. The CDR3 DNA, read in part, is TGTGCCAGCAGCTTCCAGGGTGGATTCGAAGAGACC.

About this clone: The missing CDR3 end, 3 residues past where the read stops, is filled in from the germline J gene. The gene calls are TRBV19 and TRBJ1-2; 8 positions match TRBD1. CDR1 and CDR2 (germline): LNHDA, SQIVND (reference sequence). The CDR3 consists of 14 residues. Trimming cost V 6 bases and J 7 bases; bases outside gene matches: 10. CDR3 region: CASSETGDGGGYTF. The CDR3 bases that were read are TGTGCCAGTAGCGAGACAGGGGACGGGGGTGGC.